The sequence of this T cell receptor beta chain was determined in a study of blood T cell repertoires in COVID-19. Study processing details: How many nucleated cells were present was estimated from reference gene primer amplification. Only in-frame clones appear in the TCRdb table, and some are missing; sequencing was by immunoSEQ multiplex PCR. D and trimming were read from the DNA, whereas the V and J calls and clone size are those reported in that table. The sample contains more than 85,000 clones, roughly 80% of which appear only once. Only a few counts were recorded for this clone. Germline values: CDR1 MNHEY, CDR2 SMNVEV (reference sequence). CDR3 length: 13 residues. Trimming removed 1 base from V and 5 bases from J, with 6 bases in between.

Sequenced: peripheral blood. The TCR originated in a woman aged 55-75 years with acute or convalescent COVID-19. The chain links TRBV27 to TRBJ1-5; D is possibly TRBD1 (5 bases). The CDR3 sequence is CASSLLGHQPQHF. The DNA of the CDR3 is TGTGCCAGCAGTTTATTGGGGCATCAGCCCCAGCATTTT.